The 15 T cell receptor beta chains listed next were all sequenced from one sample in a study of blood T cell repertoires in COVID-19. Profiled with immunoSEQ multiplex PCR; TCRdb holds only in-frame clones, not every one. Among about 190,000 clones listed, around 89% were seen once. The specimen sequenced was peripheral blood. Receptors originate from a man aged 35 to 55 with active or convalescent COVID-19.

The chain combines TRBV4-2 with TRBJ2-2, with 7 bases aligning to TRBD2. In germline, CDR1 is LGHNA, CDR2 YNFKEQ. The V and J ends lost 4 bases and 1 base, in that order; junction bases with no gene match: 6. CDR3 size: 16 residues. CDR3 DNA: TGTGCCAGCAGCCGGGCGACTAGCCTGAACACCGGGGAGCTGTTTTTT. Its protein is CASSRATSLNTGELFF.

CDR3 loop: CASSLSGQNEKLFF. DNA for the CDR3: TGTGCCAGCAGCTTATCGGGTCAGAATGAAAAACTGTTTTTT. V usage is TRBV11-2 and J usage is TRBJ1-4; D is uncertain. Germline V CDR1 and CDR2: SGHAT, FQNNGV. This CDR3 spans 14 amino acids. The V end was cut by 2 bases, the J end by 5 bases, with 9 bases between.

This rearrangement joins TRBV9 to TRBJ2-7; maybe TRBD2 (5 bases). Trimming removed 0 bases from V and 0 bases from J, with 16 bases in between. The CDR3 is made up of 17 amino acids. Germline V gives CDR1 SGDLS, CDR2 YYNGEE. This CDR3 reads CASSVAIEGYGSYEQYF. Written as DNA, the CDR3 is TGTGCCAGCAGCGTAGCTATCGAGGGTTACGGCTCCTACGAGCAGTACTTC.

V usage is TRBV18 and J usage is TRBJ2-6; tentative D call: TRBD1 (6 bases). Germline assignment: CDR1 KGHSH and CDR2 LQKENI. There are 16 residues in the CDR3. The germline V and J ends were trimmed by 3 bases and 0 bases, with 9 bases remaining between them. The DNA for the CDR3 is TGTGCCAGCTCACCCCGGACAGACTCTGGGGCCAACGTCCTGACTTTC. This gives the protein CASSPRTDSGANVLTF.

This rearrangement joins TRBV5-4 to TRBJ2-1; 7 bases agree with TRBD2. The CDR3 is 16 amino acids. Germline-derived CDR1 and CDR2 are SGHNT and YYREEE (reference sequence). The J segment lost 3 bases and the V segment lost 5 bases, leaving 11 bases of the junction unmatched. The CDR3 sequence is CASRPRAGESYNEQFF. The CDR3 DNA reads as TGTGCCAGCAGACCCCGGGCGGGGGAAAGCTACAATGAGCAGTTCTTC.

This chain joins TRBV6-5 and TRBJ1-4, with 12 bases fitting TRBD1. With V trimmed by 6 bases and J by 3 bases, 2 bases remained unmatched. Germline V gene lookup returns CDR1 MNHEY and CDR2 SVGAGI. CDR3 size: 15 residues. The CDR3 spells CASSGTGGSNEKLFF. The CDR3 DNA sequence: TGTGCCAGCAGCGGGACAGGGGGCTCTAATGAAAAACTGTTTTTT.

CDR3 residues: CASSSTGDSGNTIYF. Here the CDR3 DNA reads TGCGCCAGCAGCTCAACAGGAGACTCTGGAAACACCATATATTTT. V is TRBV5-1 and J is TRBJ1-3, with D maybe TRBD1 (5 bases). V lost 3 bases and J lost 0, with 10 bases in between. The CDR3 has 15 amino acids. Per germline, CDR1 SGHRS and CDR2 YFSETQ.

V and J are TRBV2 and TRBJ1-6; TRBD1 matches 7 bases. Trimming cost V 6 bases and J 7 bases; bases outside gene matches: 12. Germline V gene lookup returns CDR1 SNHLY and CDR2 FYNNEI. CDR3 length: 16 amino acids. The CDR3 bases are TGTGCCAGCAGGTTAGATCCGGGACAGTCCAATTCACCCCTCCACTTT. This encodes CASRLDPGQSNSPLHF.

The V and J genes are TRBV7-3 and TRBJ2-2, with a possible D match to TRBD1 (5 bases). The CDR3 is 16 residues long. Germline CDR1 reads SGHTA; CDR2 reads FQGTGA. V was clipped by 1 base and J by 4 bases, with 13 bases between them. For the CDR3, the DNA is TGTGCCAGCAGCTTAAACCCGGACACATCCACCGGGGAGCTGTTTTTT. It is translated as CASSLNPDTSTGELFF.

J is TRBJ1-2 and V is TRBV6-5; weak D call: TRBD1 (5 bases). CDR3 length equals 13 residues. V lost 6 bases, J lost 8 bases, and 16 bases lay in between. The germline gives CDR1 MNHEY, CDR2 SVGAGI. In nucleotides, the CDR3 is TGTGCCAGCAGACTGGGGCAGAGCGAAGGCTACACCTTC. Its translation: CASRLGQSEGYTF.

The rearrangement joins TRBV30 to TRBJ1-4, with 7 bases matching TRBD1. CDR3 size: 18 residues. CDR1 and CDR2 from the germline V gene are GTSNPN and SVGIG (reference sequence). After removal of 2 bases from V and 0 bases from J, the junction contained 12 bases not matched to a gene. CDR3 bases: TGTGCCTGGAGTCGAATCGGGACAGTGTACGCAACTAATGAAAAACTGTTTTTT. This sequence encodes CAWSRIGTVYATNEKLFF.

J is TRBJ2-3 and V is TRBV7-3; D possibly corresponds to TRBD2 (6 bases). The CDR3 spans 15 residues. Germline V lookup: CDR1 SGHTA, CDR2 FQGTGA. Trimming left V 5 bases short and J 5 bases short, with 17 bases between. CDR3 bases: TGTGCCAGCAGCGTCGGGACGGGGGATAGAGATACGCAGTATTTT. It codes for CASSVGTGDRDTQYF.

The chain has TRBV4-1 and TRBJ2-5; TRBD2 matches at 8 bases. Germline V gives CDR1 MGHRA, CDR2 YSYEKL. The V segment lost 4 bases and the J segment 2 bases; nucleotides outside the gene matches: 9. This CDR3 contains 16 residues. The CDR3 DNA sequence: TGCGCCAGCAGCCGCAGTTCGGCGGGGGGACAAGAGACCCAGTACTTC. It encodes CASSRSSAGGQETQYF.

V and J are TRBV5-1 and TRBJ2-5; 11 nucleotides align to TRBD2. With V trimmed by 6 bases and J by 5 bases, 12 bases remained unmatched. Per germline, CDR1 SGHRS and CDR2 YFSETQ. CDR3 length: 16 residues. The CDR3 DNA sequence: TGCGCCAGCACTCAGGAAACTAGCGGGAGTTGGGAGACCCAGTACTTC. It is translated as CASTQETSGSWETQYF.

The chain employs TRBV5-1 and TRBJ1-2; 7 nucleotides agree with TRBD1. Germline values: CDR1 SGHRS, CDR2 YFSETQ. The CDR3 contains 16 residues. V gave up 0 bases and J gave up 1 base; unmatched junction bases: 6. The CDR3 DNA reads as TGCGCCAGCAGCTTGGGAGGACAGGAGAATAACTATGGCTACACCTTC. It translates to CASSLGGQENNYGYTF.